This T cell receptor (beta chain) is drawn from a study of control samples from healthy donors and cancer patients. Assay used: immunoSEQ multiplex PCR; TCRdb lists only in-frame clones, some missing. The table records 60,000 to 70,000 clones, more than 75% of them present only once. This clone has just one count. This CDR3 comprises 14 residues. Germline V gene data show CDR1 as KGHDR and CDR2 as SFDVKD. Trimming cost V 3 bases and J 4 bases, with 8 bases left between them. The material sequenced was PBMCs. The TCR originated in a woman aged 50 to 60 with lung cancer. V gene TRBV24-1 combines with J gene TRBJ1-4, with D uncertain. The chain's CDR3 is CATSDGRLNEKLFF. The CDR3 DNA reads TGTGCCACCAGTGATGGACGGCTTAATGAAAAACTGTTTTTT.